The rows below give T cell receptor beta chains drawn from one sample of a study of graft-versus-host responses after intestinal transplantation. Only in-frame clones appear in the TCRdb table, and some are missing; sequencing was by immunoSEQ multiplex PCR. Of about 120,000 clones in the sample, 85% to 95% are singletons; the top ten hold approximately 1.2%. For these receptors, no antigen is known. The source material was unstimulated CD8+ T cells sorted from spleen or lymph node cells, sampled before transplant. These TCRs come from a human donor who was the organ donor for an intestinal transplant. CDR3s include the opening cysteine and the closing phenylalanine or tryptophan. Fields, in order: D gene, J gene, V gene, clone size, CDR3 protein, CDR3 DNA. The D gene is left open where the match is weak. Rows give clone size only sometimes, using once, few, many, or a class for an expanded clone.

>NA|TRBJ1-1|TRBV29-1|NA
CSVEQVSTEAFF
TGCAGCGTGGAACAGGTGAGCACTGAAGCTTTCTTT
>TRBD2|TRBJ2-3|TRBV4-1|NA
CASSQEVAGGRDTQYF
TGCGCCAGCAGCCAAGAAGTAGCGGGAGGGCGGGATACGCAGTATTTT
>NA|TRBJ2-7|TRBV7-9|once
CASSLQTYEQYF
TGTGCCAGCAGCTTACAGACCTACGAGCAGTACTTC
>NA|TRBJ1-1|TRBV4-2|NA
CASSQDTGVTEAFF
TGTGCCAGCAGCCAAGATACTGGGGTCACCGAAGCTTTCTTT
>TRBD2|TRBJ2-1|TRBV10-3|NA
CAISESLAAMDEQFF
TGTGCCATCAGTGAGTCCCTAGCGGCTATGGATGAGCAGTTCTTC
>NA|TRBJ2-7|TRBV4-3|NA
CASSQDVVSEQYF
TGCGCCAGCAGCCAAGATGTCGTGAGCGAGCAGTACTTC
>NA|TRBJ2-1|TRBV19|NA
CASRSGWTEQFF
TGTGCCAGTAGGTCGGGTTGGACTGAGCAGTTCTTC
>NA|TRBJ2-7|TRBV9|once
CASSANHGEQYF
TGTGCCAGCAGCGCCAACCACGGGGAGCAGTACTTC
>NA|TRBJ2-6|TRBV7-3|once
CASSLDIIPSGANVLTF
TGTGCCAGCAGCTTAGATATTATACCCTCTGGGGCCAACGTCCTGACTTTC
>NA|TRBJ2-2|TRBV6-5|NA
CASSYEGPTTGELFF
TGTGCCAGCAGTTACGAGGGTCCAACCACCGGGGAGCTGTTTTTT
>TRBD1|TRBJ1-3|TRBV27|NA
CASSGEGASGNTIYF
TGTGCCAGCAGTGGCGAGGGGGCGAGTGGAAACACCATATATTTT
>TRBD2|TRBJ2-7|TRBV9|NA
CASSVSGRTNEQYF
TGTGCCAGCAGCGTTAGCGGGAGGACTAACGAGCAGTACTTC
>NA|TRBJ2-2|TRBV4-1|NA
CASSQELGTGNTGELFF
TGCGCCAGCAGCCAAGAATTGGGCACAGGGAACACCGGGGAGCTGTTTTTT
>TRBD2|TRBJ2-3|TRBV29-1|NA
CSVGGYTDTQYF
TGCAGCGTCGGGGGGTACACAGATACGCAGTATTTT
>TRBD2|TRBJ2-7|TRBV5-1|NA
CASSLGTSGGTYEQYF
TGCGCCAGCAGCTTGGGGACTAGCGGGGGGACCTACGAGCAGTACTTC
>TRBD2|TRBJ2-2|TRBV27|NA
CASTSGRNTGELFF
TGTGCCAGCACTAGCGGGAGGAACACCGGGGAGCTGTTTTTT
>NA|TRBJ2-4|TRBV5-6|NA
CASSLTQAVFQYF
TGTGCCAGCAGCTTAACGCAGGCCGTTTTTCAGTACTTC
>TRBD2|TRBJ2-4|TRBV5-6|NA
CASGGGSTAKNIQYF
TGTGCCAGCGGTGGCGGGAGTACGGCCAAAAACATTCAGTACTTC